This T cell receptor (beta chain) stems from a study of T cell responses to AZD1222 COVID-19 vaccine. General study points: Only five to seven individuals given AZD1222 were seropositive at baseline.

Method: immunoSEQ multiplex PCR; TCRdb's copy keeps in-frame clones and lacks some. The table records around 160,000 clones, more than 75% of them present only once. The ends were cut back, 4 bases at V and 0 bases at J, with 8 bases in the middle. The CDR3 sequence is 14 residues long. Germline V gene sequence: CDR1 SGHNT, CDR2 YYREEE (reference sequence). There are a few counts of this clone. Antigen specificity is unknown. Sequenced here: peripheral blood, sampled on day 0 of MenACWY control vaccination. This TCR was sampled from an adult in good health. The chain uses TRBV5-4 and TRBJ1-3; D possibly corresponds to TRBD1 (6 bases). CDR3 nucleotides: TGTGCCAGCAGCCTAGGGGGCTCTGGAAACACCATATATTTT. Amino acid sequence: CASSLGGSGNTIYF.